These T cell receptor beta chains were read from a single sample in a study of shared clonotypes between healthy human individuals. Clones were sequenced by immunoSEQ multiplex PCR, and TCRdb holds only the in-frame ones, with some missing. The repertoire consists of fewer than 700,000 clones, with roughly 79% occurring once and the leading ten covering about 12%. The sequencing input was PBMCs. These receptors came from a middle-aged woman in good health. Some clones in this sample may be carry-over from other donors' samples. Each CDR3 is given with its conserved first and last residue. Each record gives: D gene, clone size, J gene, V gene, CDR3 protein, CDR3 DNA. The D gene is left open where the match is weak. Clone size appears in some rows only: once, few, many, or a class for an expanded clone.

D: .; size: few; J: TRBJ2-1; V: TRBV5-4; CDR3: CASSLDRTALGNEQFF; DNA: TGTGCCAGCAGCTTAGACAGGACGGCTTTAGGAAATGAGCAGTTCTTC
D: .; size: .; J: TRBJ2-7; V: TRBV6-1; CDR3: CASSVIAESSYEQYF; DNA: TGTGCCAGCAGTGTAATAGCGGAGAGCTCCTACGAGCAGTACTTC
D: TRBD1; size: .; J: TRBJ1-2; V: TRBV29-1; CDR3: CSVLGDRARANYGYTF; DNA: TGCAGCGTTTTGGGGGACAGGGCCCGAGCTAACTATGGCTACACCTTC
D: .; size: .; J: TRBJ1-5; V: TRBV28; CDR3: CASSFPGQPQHF; DNA: TGTGCCAGCAGTTTCCCAGGACAGCCCCAGCATTTT
D: .; size: .; J: TRBJ2-5; V: TRBV28; CDR3: CASRDRGGRTGEQYF; DNA: TGTGCCAGCAGAGACCGGGGTGGGAGGACGGGGGAGCAGTACTTC
D: TRBD2; size: few; J: TRBJ2-5; V: TRBV5-4; CDR3: CASSFRLANQETQYF; DNA: TGTGCCAGCAGCTTTCGACTAGCGAACCAAGAGACCCAGTACTTC
D: .; size: .; J: TRBJ1-3; V: TRBV9; CDR3: CASTRGASGNTIYF; DNA: TGTGCCAGCACCCGTGGGGCATCTGGAAACACCATATATTTT
D: TRBD2; size: .; J: TRBJ2-3; V: TRBV7-2; CDR3: CASSLGGLAGTDTQYF; DNA: TGTGCCAGCAGCTTAGGGGGACTAGCGGGCACAGATACGCAGTATTTT
D: .; size: once; J: TRBJ1-3; V: TRBV19; CDR3: CASKSKAGQSSGNTIYF; DNA: TGTGCCAGTAAATCCAAGGCAGGGCAGAGCTCTGGAAACACCATATATTTT
D: .; size: .; J: TRBJ1-5; V: TRBV19; CDR3: CASSMGGDQPQHF; DNA: TGTGCCAGTAGTATGGGAGGGGACCAGCCCCAGCATTTT
D: .; size: .; J: TRBJ1-4; V: TRBV18; CDR3: CASSRGVGGNEKLFF; DNA: TGTGCCAGCTCACGAGGCGTAGGGGGGAATGAAAAACTGTTTTTT
D: TRBD1; size: .; J: TRBJ2-7; V: TRBV7-2; CDR3: CASSWRRGKLEQYF; DNA: TGTGCCAGCAGCTGGCGCAGGGGGAAACTCGAGCAGTACTTC
D: TRBD2; size: .; J: TRBJ2-7; V: TRBV6-1; CDR3: CASRRREGIAYEQYF; DNA: TGTGCCAGCAGGCGGAGGGAGGGCATTGCCTACGAGCAGTACTTC
D: .; size: .; J: TRBJ1-2; V: TRBV11-2; CDR3: CASSAGTNNYGYTF; DNA: TGTGCCAGCAGCGCCGGGACAAATAACTATGGCTACACCTTC
D: .; size: .; J: TRBJ1-2; V: TRBV29-1; CDR3: CSVAGGVGNGYTF; DNA: TGCAGCGTAGCAGGCGGCGTGGGGAATGGCTACACCTTC
D: .; size: .; J: TRBJ2-6; V: TRBV18; CDR3: CASSPSRSSGANVLTF; DNA: TGTGCCAGCTCACCAAGCAGAAGCTCTGGGGCCAACGTCCTGACTTTC
D: TRBD2; size: once; J: TRBJ2-1; V: TRBV6-1; CDR3: CASSETSGRLGKFF; DNA: TGTGCCAGCAGTGAAACTAGCGGGAGGCTTGGAAAGTTCTTC
D: .; size: few; J: TRBJ2-7; V: TRBV28; CDR3: CASKGDSYEQYF; DNA: TGTGCCAGCAAGGGGGACTCCTACGAGCAGTACTTC
D: .; size: .; J: TRBJ1-2; V: TRBV6-6; CDR3: CASREDSVGYTF; DNA: TGTGCCAGCAGGGAGGACAGTGTCGGCTACACCTTC
D: .; size: .; J: TRBJ2-7; V: TRBV29-1; CDR3: CSVETQGYEQYF; DNA: TGCAGCGTTGAAACTCAGGGCTACGAGCAGTACTTC